A selection of T cell receptor beta chains follows, all from one sample in a study of human T cells and chemical hapten exposure. TCRdb re-analysed the RACE reads in MiXCR, keeping a single row per CDR3 protein. The sample contains tens of thousands of distinct CDR3 sequences, 12% of which appear only once. This specimen consisted of whole blood, obtained in connection with sensitization to the hapten diphenylcyclopropenone (DPC). The source is a woman aged 25-40 years with alopecia areata. Some clones in this sample may be carry-over from other donors' samples. The CDR3 runs from the conserved cysteine through the conserved F or W.

cdr3_length v_call cdr3_aa
14 TRBV19 CASSARQGYNEQFF
15 TRBV6-5 CASSYSASSNQPQHF
16 TRBV4-2 CASSQDQAGGAGELFF
14 TRBV28 CASSFTGSRDTQYF
13 TRBV7-2 CASSLQSSYEQYF
13 TRBV4-2 CASSQLILDTQYF
17 TRBV7-9 CASSPQSGQSREGELFF
16 TRBV5-5 CASSHERGDSNQPQHF
16 TRBV4-3 CASSQERGGAKNIQYF
16 TRBV2 CASRSILGGATDTQYF
15 TRBV20-1 CSARDGTSGTNEQFF
14 TRBV7-2 CASSPPTRKYEQFF
13 TRBV3-1 CASSQRGNEKLFF
14 TRBV29-1 CSVELDSPYNEQFF
16 TRBV11-2 CASSLQPGTVTAVQYF
13 TRBV29-1 CSVRQSPSYEQYF
17 TRBV20-1 CSARGFGDRDTNEKLFF
15 TRBV6-2/TRBV6-3 CATQDRRGETGELFF
17 TRBV5-1 CASSLAKVAGPPGEQYF
14 TRBV5-1 CASSLVVAPYEQYF
15 TRBV18 CASSPRGQGEEKLFF
15 TRBV11-2 CASSLSPGGTDTQYF
13 TRBV5-8 CASSSRGFHGYTF
16 TRBV28 CASSSMAPRGRDTQYF
13 TRBV29-1 CSVRGRAAETQYF
14 TRBV11-2 CASSYDRAGNTIYF
16 TRBV28 CASSFKGTGRQETQYF
14 TRBV28 CASRNQGSNQPQHF
14 TRBV29-1 CSAYRTADYTEAFF
12 TRBV7-6 CASSSGKETQYF
11 TRBV20-1 CSARTGDTQYF
15 TRBV27 CASSPGTRRVDEQYF